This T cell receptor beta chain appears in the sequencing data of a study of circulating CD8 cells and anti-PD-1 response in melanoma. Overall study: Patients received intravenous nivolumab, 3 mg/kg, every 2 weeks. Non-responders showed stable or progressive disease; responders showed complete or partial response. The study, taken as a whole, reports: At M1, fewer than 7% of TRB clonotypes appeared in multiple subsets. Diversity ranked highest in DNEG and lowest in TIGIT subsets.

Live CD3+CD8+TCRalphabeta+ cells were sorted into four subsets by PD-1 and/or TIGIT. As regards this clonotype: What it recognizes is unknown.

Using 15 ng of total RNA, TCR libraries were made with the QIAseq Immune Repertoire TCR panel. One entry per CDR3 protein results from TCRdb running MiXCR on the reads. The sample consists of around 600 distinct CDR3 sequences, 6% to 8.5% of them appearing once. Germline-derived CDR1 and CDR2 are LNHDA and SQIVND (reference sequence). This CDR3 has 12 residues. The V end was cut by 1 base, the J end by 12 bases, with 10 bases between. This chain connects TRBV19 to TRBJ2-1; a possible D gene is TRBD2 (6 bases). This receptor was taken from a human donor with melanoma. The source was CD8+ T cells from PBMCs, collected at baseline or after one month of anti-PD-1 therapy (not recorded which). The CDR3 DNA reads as TGTGCCAGTAGTATAGCTCCGGGAGCGCAGTTCTTC. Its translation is CASSIAPGAQFF. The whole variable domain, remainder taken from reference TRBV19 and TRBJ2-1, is DGGITQSPKYLFRKEGQNVTLSCEQNLNHDAMYWYRQDPGQGLRLIYYSQIVNDFQKGDIAEGYSVSREKKESFPLTVTSAQKNPTAFYLCASSIAPGAQFFGPGTRLTVL.